The TCR beta chain under discussion was sequenced for a study of blood T cell repertoires in COVID-19. Study information: The United States, Italy and Spain were the sources of the acute and convalescent COVID-19 samples. The cDNA or gDNA used as material had been derived from T cells, B-cell-depleted T cells, or PBMCs.

Per the original methods: Amplified reference gene primers provided the basis for estimating nucleated cell counts. The protocol was immunoSEQ multiplex PCR, while the TCRdb copy is restricted to in-frame clones and leaves out a portion. V, J and clone size derive from that table, while D and trimming were established from the DNA sequence. The sample has hundreds of thousands of clones, about nine tenths seen once. The germline CDR1 and CDR2 sequences are SGHRS and YFSETQ. With 4 bases removed from V and 5 bases from J, the gap between germline ends came to 20 bases. This CDR3 region has 16 residues.

The sequenced material came from peripheral blood. The origin of this receptor is a woman in her twenties or thirties with active or convalescent COVID-19. V is TRBV5-1 and J is TRBJ2-3; TRBD2 might be the D (6 bases). The CDR3 region has the DNA TGCGCCAGCAGCCCCGGGGTGGCTAGCGCACGAGATACGCAGTATTTT. Translated: CASSPGVASARDTQYF.